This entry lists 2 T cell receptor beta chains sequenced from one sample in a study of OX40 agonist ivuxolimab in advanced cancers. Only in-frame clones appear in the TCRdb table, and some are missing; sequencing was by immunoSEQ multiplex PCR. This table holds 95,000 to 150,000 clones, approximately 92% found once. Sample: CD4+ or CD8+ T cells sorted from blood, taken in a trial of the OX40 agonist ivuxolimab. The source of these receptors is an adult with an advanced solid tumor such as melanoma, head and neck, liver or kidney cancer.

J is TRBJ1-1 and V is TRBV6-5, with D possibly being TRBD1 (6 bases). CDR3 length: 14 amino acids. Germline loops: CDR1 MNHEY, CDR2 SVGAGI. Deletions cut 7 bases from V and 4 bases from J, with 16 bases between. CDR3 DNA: TGTGCCAGCAAAAGACAGGTTCTCGCCACTGAAGCTTTCTTT. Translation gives CASKRQVLATEAFF.

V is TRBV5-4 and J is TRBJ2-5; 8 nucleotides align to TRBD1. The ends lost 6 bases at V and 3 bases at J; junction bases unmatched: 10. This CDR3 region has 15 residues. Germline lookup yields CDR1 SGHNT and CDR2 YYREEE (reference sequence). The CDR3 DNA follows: TGTGCCAGCACCTCGGACAGGGTGGAAGAAGAGACCCAGTACTTC. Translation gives CASTSDRVEEETQYF.